A selection of T cell receptor beta chains follows, all from one sample in a study of blood T cells in healthy people across ages. TCRdb re-derived calls from the 5' RACE reads in MiXCR, one entry per CDR3 protein. Of fewer than 600,000 distinct CDR3 sequences listed, roughly a quarter are singletons. The data were also submitted as part of a second study, on T cells of mothers and their children.

Input material: blood. The receptor set was obtained from a boy younger than 10 in good health. Each CDR3 is given with its conserved first and last residue. Fields, in order: CDR3 protein, CDR3 DNA, D gene, CDR3 length, clone size, V gene, J gene. D genes are given only for firm matches. Clone size is shown for a subset of rows, as once, few, many or a class of expanded clone.

CASSLSVAGTYEQYF	TGTGCCAGCAGCTTAAGTGTAGCGGGAACCTACGAGCAGTACTTC	TRBD2	15	few	TRBV7-2	TRBJ2-7
CASSLRLADTGELFF	TGTGCCAGCAGTTTAAGACTAGCGGACACCGGGGAGCTGTTTTTT	TRBD2	15	NA	TRBV12-3/TRBV12-4	TRBJ2-2
CASSLATGDHGYTF	TGTGCCAGCAGCTTGGCGACAGGGGACCATGGCTACACCTTC	TRBD1	14	NA	TRBV7-6	TRBJ1-2
CASRRTGTGQETQYF	TGTGCCAGCAGAAGGACAGGGACGGGGCAAGAGACCCAGTACTTC	TRBD1	15	NA	TRBV6-5	TRBJ2-5
CASSYATNVLTF	TGTGCCAGCAGTTATGCTACCAACGTCCTGACTTTC	NA	12	few	TRBV12-3/TRBV12-4	TRBJ2-6
CASSLNGEDNEQFF	TGTGCCAGCAGCTTAAACGGGGAGGACAATGAGCAGTTCTTC	NA	14	NA	TRBV7-6	TRBJ2-1
CASSVTGTSGRAGQTQYF	TGCGCCAGCAGCGTCACCGGGACTAGCGGGAGGGCCGGACAGACCCAGTACTTC	TRBD2	18	NA	TRBV5-1	TRBJ2-5
CGSGGSETQYF	TGTGGTAGCGGGGGATCAGAGACCCAGTACTTC	TRBD2	11	NA	TRBV7-9	TRBJ2-5
CASSEEQGTDTQYF	TGTGCCAGCAGCGAGGAGCAAGGGACAGATACGCAGTATTTT	NA	14	NA	TRBV27	TRBJ2-3
CASSLEARTYGYTF	TGTGCCAGCAGCTTAGAGGCCAGGACCTATGGCTACACCTTC	NA	14	few	TRBV7-9	TRBJ1-2
CASSWTTEQFF	TGTGCCAGCAGCTGGACAACTGAGCAGTTCTTC	NA	11	NA	TRBV7-9	TRBJ2-1
CSASVEGASDTQYF	TGCAGTGCTAGTGTAGAGGGGGCCTCAGATACGCAGTATTTT	TRBD1	14	few	TRBV20-1	TRBJ2-3
CASSLAVRQGGQETQYF	TGTGCCAGCAGCTTAGCGGTACGACAGGGGGGCCAAGAGACCCAGTACTTC	TRBD1	17	NA	TRBV7-9	TRBJ2-5
CASSLERKEYGYTF	TGTGCCAGCAGCTTGGAAAGGAAAGAGTATGGCTACACCTTC	NA	14	NA	TRBV5-5	TRBJ1-2
CASRDTGASSYEQYF	TGTGCCAGCAGAGATACAGGGGCGAGCTCCTACGAGCAGTACTTC	TRBD1	15	few	TRBV27	TRBJ2-7
CASSFGQGTYNEQFF	TGTGCCAGCAGTTTTGGCCAGGGTACTTACAATGAGCAGTTCTTC	NA	15	NA	TRBV12-3/TRBV12-4	TRBJ2-1
CASSYFSGGPEEQFF	TGTGCCAGCAGCTACTTTAGCGGGGGCCCAGAGGAGCAGTTCTTC	TRBD2	15	NA	TRBV3-1	TRBJ2-1
CASSSTRSTGNTIYF	TGTGCCAGCAGCAGTACACGGTCGACTGGAAACACCATATATTTT	NA	15	NA	TRBV12-3/TRBV12-4	TRBJ1-3
CASSPKGDSLGEQYF	TGCGCCAGCAGCCCGAAGGGTGACAGCCTTGGCGAGCAGTACTTC	NA	15	NA	TRBV4-1	TRBJ2-7
CASSGQGGISETQYF	TGTGCCAGCAGTGGACAGGGGGGGATTTCAGAGACCCAGTACTTC	TRBD1	15	NA	TRBV25-1	TRBJ2-5
CSALGQPLGQPQHF	TGCAGTGCCTTAGGACAGCCGCTCGGTCAGCCCCAGCATTTT	NA	14	NA	TRBV20-1	TRBJ1-5
CSVVLTRVLGEQFF	TGCAGCGTTGTATTGACCAGGGTCCTCGGTGAGCAGTTCTTC	NA	14	few	TRBV29-1	TRBJ2-1
CASTPGTGGDSPLHF	TGTGCCAGCACTCCCGGGACAGGGGGCGATTCACCCCTCCACTTT	TRBD1	15	NA	TRBV28	TRBJ1-6
CASSLPDRPFSTDTQYF	TGTGCCAGCAGCTTGCCGGACAGACCTTTTAGCACAGATACGCAGTATTTT	NA	17	few	TRBV5-6	TRBJ2-3
CASSLSPGGSAGYTEAFF	TGCGCCAGCAGCCTTTCTCCAGGGGGTTCCGCGGGATACACTGAAGCTTTCTTT	TRBD1	18	few	TRBV4-1	TRBJ1-1
CASSLAGGQMTEAFF	TGTGCCAGCAGCTTAGCAGGGGGACAGATGACTGAAGCTTTCTTT	TRBD1	15	NA	TRBV7-2	TRBJ1-1
CASSYRDRENIQYF	TGTGCCAGCAGTTACAGGGACAGGGAAAACATTCAGTACTTC	TRBD1	14	NA	TRBV6-6	TRBJ2-4
CSANLAGVHLEQFF	TGCAGTGCCAACTTAGCGGGGGTGCATCTTGAGCAGTTCTTC	TRBD2	14	NA	TRBV20-1	TRBJ2-1
CASSSRGQPQHF	TGTGCCAGCAGTTCTAGGGGTCAGCCCCAGCATTTT	NA	12	few	TRBV6-5	TRBJ1-5
CAISETDPIYEQYF	TGTGCCATCAGTGAGACGGACCCTATTTACGAGCAGTACTTC	NA	14	NA	TRBV10-3	TRBJ2-7
CAWSSPGPRNNEQFF	TGTGCCTGGAGTTCCCCGGGGCCTCGGAATAATGAGCAGTTCTTC	NA	15	NA	TRBV30	TRBJ2-1
CSAAGILESEQYF	TGCAGCGCAGCGGGGATTCTAGAGAGTGAGCAGTACTTC	TRBD2	13	NA	TRBV29-1	TRBJ2-7
CASRGGRDEQFF	TGTGCCAGCAGGGGGGGTAGAGATGAGCAGTTCTTC	NA	12	NA	TRBV12-3/TRBV12-4	TRBJ2-1
CASSLSPYGKLFF	TGTGCCAGCAGCTTATCCCCGTACGGAAAACTGTTTTTT	NA	13	NA	TRBV7-2	TRBJ1-4
CASSRVRGRGYGYTF	TGTGCCAGTAGTAGAGTTCGCGGAAGGGGGTATGGCTACACCTTC	NA	15	many	TRBV19	TRBJ1-2
CASSRMGGLAADTQYF	TGCGCCAGCAGCCGAATGGGAGGGCTAGCGGCAGATACGCAGTATTTT	TRBD2	16	few	TRBV4-1	TRBJ2-3
CSVEGGQGGYEQYF	TGCAGCGTTGAAGGGGGACAGGGGGGCTACGAGCAGTACTTC	TRBD1	14	NA	TRBV29-1	TRBJ2-7
CATDRGLTREETQYF	TGTGCCACCGACAGGGGCCTTACCAGGGAAGAGACCCAGTACTTC	TRBD1	15	NA	TRBV5-5	TRBJ2-5
CSARGQVVETQYF	TGCAGCGCACGGGGACAGGTGGTAGAGACCCAGTACTTC	TRBD1	13	many	TRBV29-1	TRBJ2-5
CASSASTRLGGETQYF	TGTGCCAGCAGTGCCTCGACTCGGTTGGGGGGAGAGACCCAGTACTTC	NA	16	NA	TRBV27	TRBJ2-5
CASTRSGAPYEQYF	TGTGCCAGCACCCGGAGCGGGGCCCCCTACGAGCAGTACTTC	TRBD2	14	few	TRBV6-2/TRBV6-3	TRBJ2-7
CATSDREGRGQETQYF	TGTGCCACCAGTGATAGAGAAGGCAGGGGCCAAGAGACCCAGTACTTC	NA	16	NA	TRBV24-1	TRBJ2-5
CASSQDSSGGELFF	TGCGCCAGCAGCCAAGATTCTAGCGGCGGGGAGCTGTTTTTT	TRBD2	14	NA	TRBV4-3	TRBJ2-2
CASREGEGELFF	TGTGCCAGCAGGGAGGGGGAAGGGGAGCTGTTTTTT	NA	12	NA	TRBV2	TRBJ2-2
CASSVTGFSTGELFF	TGTGCCAGCAGTGTTACAGGGTTTAGCACCGGGGAGCTGTTTTTT	NA	15	few	TRBV7-3	TRBJ2-2